This entry concerns a single TCR beta chain. The target antigen is unknown. The data belong to a study of cytomegalovirus exposure and HLA in healthy donors. Germline CDR1 is SGDLS and CDR2 is YYNGEE. Trimming took 1 base from V and 2 from J, leaving 14 bases between them. The CDR3 runs to 16 residues. Whole-study results and caveats: Analysis performed later showed TCR beta chains linked to HLA being more clonally expanded than equally common others. One cluster of highly shared sequence variants probably arose as a sequencing artifact.

Researchers ran the PCR with 60 Vbeta and 13 Jbeta primers. Produced via immunoSEQ multiplex PCR; TCRdb's table is partial and in-frame only. The sample contains about 200,000 clones, 80% to 90% of which appear only once. This sequence was found in a man aged 25 to 45 in good health and CMV-seronegative. The source material was PBMCs. The gene calls are TRBV9 and TRBJ2-3; a possible D gene is TRBD1 (8 bases). CDR3 residues: CASSVRTGGDTDTQYF. The CDR3 DNA reads TGTGCCAGCAGCGTAAGAACAGGGGGGGACACAGATACGCAGTATTTT. Drawing the rest from reference TRBV9 and TRBJ2-3, the complete variable domain is DSGVTQTPKHLITATGQRVTLRCSPRSGDLSVYWYQQSLDQGLQFLIQYYNGEERAKGNILERFSAQQFPDLHSELNLSSLELGDSALYFCASSVRTGGDTDTQYFGPGTRLTVL.